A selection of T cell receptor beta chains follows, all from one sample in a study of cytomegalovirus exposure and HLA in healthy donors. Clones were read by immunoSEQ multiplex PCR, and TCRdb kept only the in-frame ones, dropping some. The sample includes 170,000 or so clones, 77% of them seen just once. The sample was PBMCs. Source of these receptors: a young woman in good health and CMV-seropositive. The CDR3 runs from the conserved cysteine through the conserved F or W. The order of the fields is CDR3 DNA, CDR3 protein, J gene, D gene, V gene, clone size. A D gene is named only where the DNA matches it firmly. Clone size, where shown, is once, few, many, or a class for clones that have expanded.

TGTGCCAGTACCACAGGGGAGTATCAGCCCCAGCATTTT,CASTTGEYQPQHF,TRBJ1-5,TRBD1,TRBV6-6,.
TGCGCCAGCAGCTTGAGTGGCGGGGGAATCACCGGGGAGCTGTTTTTT,CASSLSGGGITGELFF,TRBJ2-2,TRBD2,TRBV5-1,.
TGTGCCAGCAGCGAACAGGGTAGCAATCAGCCCCAGCATTTT,CASSEQGSNQPQHF,TRBJ1-5,.,TRBV5-5,.
TGTGCCAGCAGTCCACCTGGGACAGGGGGCACCGGGGAGCTGTTTTTT,CASSPPGTGGTGELFF,TRBJ2-2,TRBD1,TRBV28,.
TGTGCCAGCAGCTTAGTCCTGTGGACTAGCGGGATGGGAGATACGCAGTATTTT,CASSLVLWTSGMGDTQYF,TRBJ2-3,TRBD2,TRBV7-9,.
TGCAGCGTTGAAGGACTCAGGGACACTGAAGCTTTCTTT,CSVEGLRDTEAFF,TRBJ1-1,.,TRBV29-1,.
TGTGCCAGTAGTGAAAGCTACGAGCAGTACTTC,CASSESYEQYF,TRBJ2-7,.,TRBV19,.
TGTGCCAGCAGCGTAGGCGGGGGCGGTGAGCAGTACTTC,CASSVGGGGEQYF,TRBJ2-7,.,TRBV9,.
TGTGCCAGCAGCCCCGGTCCCATGAACACTGAAGCTTTCTTT,CASSPGPMNTEAFF,TRBJ1-1,.,TRBV11-3,few
TGCGCCAGCAGCTTGGAACAGGGGGGCACCGGGGAGCTGTTTTTT,CASSLEQGGTGELFF,TRBJ2-2,TRBD1,TRBV5-1,.
TGCAGCGTTTCAAGTGTAGTGGGCGATCCGTCCTACGAGCAGTACTTC,CSVSSVVGDPSYEQYF,TRBJ2-7,.,TRBV29-1,.
TGTGCCATCAGTCCTGGGGGCGACGGGGATGAGCAGTTCTTC,CAISPGGDGDEQFF,TRBJ2-1,.,TRBV10-3,.
TGTGCCAGCAGCCCGCATATGAGGAATCAGCCCCAGCATTTT,CASSPHMRNQPQHF,TRBJ1-5,.,TRBV9,.
TGTGCCTGGAGTGCGGACAGGGGGCACGAGCAGTACTTC,CAWSADRGHEQYF,TRBJ2-7,TRBD1,TRBV30,.
TGTGCCAGCAGGCGACTAGTGGGGGCCGGGGAGCTGTTTTTT,CASRRLVGAGELFF,TRBJ2-2,.,TRBV6-5,.
TGTGCCAGTAAAAGGACAGGGCATGGTCAGCCCCAGCATTTT,CASKRTGHGQPQHF,TRBJ1-5,TRBD1,TRBV19,.
TGTGCCAGCAGCGCTGGGGGCAGTTTTACAACTAATGAAAAACTGTTTTTT,CASSAGGSFTTNEKLFF,TRBJ1-4,.,TRBV9,.
TGTGCCAGCTACGGCAGGGTATCGGATGAGCAGTTCTTC,CASYGRVSDEQFF,TRBJ2-1,.,TRBV6-1,few
TGCGCCAGCAGCTTGGTAGGACTAGCGGGACTCCGTGAGCAGTTCTTC,CASSLVGLAGLREQFF,TRBJ2-1,TRBD2,TRBV5-1,.
TGTGCCAGCAGCTCTAGCGGGAGCAATACAGATACGCAGTATTTT,CASSSSGSNTDTQYF,TRBJ2-3,TRBD2,TRBV7-2,.
TGTGCCAGCAGTTCCCCCCGGACTAGCGGGGAAGAGACCCAGTACTTC,CASSSPRTSGEETQYF,TRBJ2-5,TRBD2,TRBV28,once
TGTGCCAGTAGTATAGACAGGGGAGACACCGGGGAGCTGTTTTTT,CASSIDRGDTGELFF,TRBJ2-2,.,TRBV19,.
TGTGCCAGCAGTTTATCAGGGGGAAACTATGGCTACACCTTC,CASSLSGGNYGYTF,TRBJ1-2,TRBD1,TRBV28,.
TGTGCCAGTAGTATATCTTTCGCCAGGGGGACGGGGCAGCCCCAGCATTTT,CASSISFARGTGQPQHF,TRBJ1-5,TRBD1,TRBV19,.
TGTGCCAGCAGGGACGACAGTAGAGGTGGAAACACCATATATTTT,CASRDDSRGGNTIYF,TRBJ1-3,.,TRBV28,.
TGTGCCAGCAGCGTAGTCGGCCGGGGAGGCAACGCAGATACGCAGTATTTT,CASSVVGRGGNADTQYF,TRBJ2-3,.,TRBV9,.
TGTGCCAGCAGCTTGAACAGCGGGAGGTCCTACAATGAGCAGTTCTTC,CASSLNSGRSYNEQFF,TRBJ2-1,TRBD2,TRBV5-4,.